This record covers a single TCR beta chain. Its antigen target is currently unknown. No base-level quality is on record; no much larger clone is a single base apart. The data stem from a study of T cells in tuberculosis (dated by TCRdb to 2017 to 2018). At the level of the whole study: To characterize T cells specific for the mycobacterial lipid antigen glucose monomycolate (GMM), the study used CD1B tetramers together with high-throughput TCR immunosequencing. With approximately 11 people per group, a South African clinical cohort compared IGRA-negative adolescents, IGRA-positive adolescents with latent tuberculosis, and adults with active tuberculosis.

From its cysteine to its phenylalanine, the CDR3 spans 15 amino acids. Just the 45-base CDR3 DNA is kept, in frame starting at base 1. Trimming takes 3 bases from V and 4 bases from J, and the germline ends sit 15 bases apart. CDR1 SGDLS and CDR2 YYNGEE were looked up in the germline V gene. What the study reported, not specific to this receptor: Smaller NN-distances were partly driven by shorter CDR3-alpha lengths in active tuberculosis patients, and statistical significance was not reached for the TCR-beta difference. Clinical samples were selected based on the availability of cryopreserved specimens, with adults included as active tuberculosis cases and adolescents included as controls. Active tuberculosis TCR-alpha repertoires showed smaller mean NN-distances to GMM-specific TCRs than IGRA-negative controls, suggesting clonal expansion of these TCRs. Using GEM motif frequencies, a classifier achieved approximately 72% accuracy, whereas a classifier built on the diverse GMM-specific repertoire got to around 90% accuracy (AUROC around 0.89).

The immunoSEQ multiplex PCR assay was used to generate TCR libraries, with TCR-beta and/or TCR-alpha/delta assays applied to each sample. Amplified TCR libraries were sequenced on the Illumina high-throughput platform. The original pipeline was this. Clustering and dimensionality reduction were performed using pairwise TCRdist distances among GMM-specific receptors from ex vivo sorted or in vitro expanded T cells. Each clinical repertoire was assigned a mean NN-distance score, defined as the average TCRdist to the nearest 10% of tetramer-positive reference sequences. GEM TCR motif frequency was computed as the fraction of unique TCRs matching known GEM sequences by V/J usage and CDR3 length. Linear discriminant analysis with leave-one-out cross-validation, implemented in scikit-learn, was used to classify active tuberculosis. TCRdb mirrors the immuneACCESS table, restricted to in-frame sequences. Some clones are absent from its copies; in checked studies, under half trace to an unresolved V gene, and the reason for the others is unknown. Clone size and the V and J calls come from that table; the DNA yielded D and trimming. Present in this sample are 25,000 to 30,000 clones, roughly 89% of which were seen just once. The top ten hold around 6.1% of the sample.

At study entry, adolescents were screened for latent tuberculosis infection by tuberculin skin test and QuantiFERON-TB GOLD In-Tube IGRA. Immunosequencing was performed on unsorted cryopreserved PBMC and covered about 110,000 T cells per clinical donor on average. Eleven high schools in the Worcester region of the Western Cape, South Africa, served as enrollment sites for adolescents aged 12 to 18 years. Around 10 M. tuberculosis-infected and around 10 uninfected adolescents were selected with matching for age and sex. PBMC from adolescents were isolated by density centrifugation from freshly drawn heparinized blood and then cryopreserved.

Sequencing was carried out using PBMCs. This clonotype was obtained from a donor aged 10 to 29 with latent tuberculosis or without tuberculosis infection. The rearrangement joined TRBV9 to TRBJ2-3; the D gene is perhaps TRBD1, from 6 matching bases. DNA sequence: TGTGCCAGCAGCGGGGGACATCCGGGCGCAGATACGCAGTATTTT. This codes for CASSGGHPGADTQYF.